The rows below give T cell receptor beta chains drawn from one sample of a study of shared clonotypes between healthy human individuals. Data came from immunoSEQ multiplex PCR; TCRdb stores just in-frame clones and leaves some out. This repertoire shows a few million clones, around 94% found once; its top ten account for roughly 0.15%. Sequencing was carried out using naive CD4+ T cells sorted from blood. The receptors derive from a man between 18 and 35 years old in good health. CDR3s include the opening cysteine and the closing phenylalanine or tryptophan. Each record gives: CDR3 protein, CDR3 DNA, clone size, V gene, J gene, D gene. D genes are given only for firm matches. Clone sizes are given selectively: once, few, many, or a class where the clone is expanded.

cdr3_aa: CASTSDRGGTGELFF; cdr3_nt: TGTGCCAGTACCTCGGACAGGGGAGGCACCGGGGAGCTGTTTTTT; clone_size: NA; v_call: TRBV19; j_call: TRBJ2-2; d_call: TRBD1
cdr3_aa: CASSVGQVLGGYTF; cdr3_nt: TGTGCCAGCAGTGTCGGACAGGTCTTGGGTGGCTACACCTTC; clone_size: NA; v_call: TRBV2; j_call: TRBJ1-2; d_call: TRBD1
cdr3_aa: CASSPDQSYEQYF; cdr3_nt: TGTGCCAGCTCACCAGACCAGTCCTACGAGCAGTACTTC; clone_size: NA; v_call: TRBV18; j_call: TRBJ2-7; d_call: NA
cdr3_aa: CASSRPSGDTQYF; cdr3_nt: TGTGCCAGCAGCCGCCCTTCAGGGGATACGCAGTATTTT; clone_size: NA; v_call: TRBV7-2; j_call: TRBJ2-3; d_call: NA
cdr3_aa: CAWTRSGAREAFF; cdr3_nt: TGTGCCTGGACCCGTTCAGGCGCCCGTGAAGCTTTCTTT; clone_size: NA; v_call: TRBV30; j_call: TRBJ1-1; d_call: NA
cdr3_aa: CASNEGGTYGYTF; cdr3_nt: TGTGCCAGCAATGAGGGGGGTACCTATGGCTACACCTTC; clone_size: NA; v_call: TRBV2; j_call: TRBJ1-2; d_call: NA
cdr3_aa: CAWSVRIQETQYF; cdr3_nt: TGTGCCTGGAGTGTACGGATCCAAGAGACCCAGTACTTC; clone_size: NA; v_call: TRBV30; j_call: TRBJ2-5; d_call: NA
cdr3_aa: CAWKTKTNYGYTF; cdr3_nt: TGTGCCTGGAAAACCAAAACTAACTATGGCTACACCTTC; clone_size: NA; v_call: TRBV30; j_call: TRBJ1-2; d_call: NA
cdr3_aa: CASSLGAFYNSPLHF; cdr3_nt: TGTGCCAGCAGCTTAGGGGCATTCTATAATTCACCCCTCCACTTT; clone_size: NA; v_call: TRBV7-9; j_call: TRBJ1-6; d_call: NA
cdr3_aa: CASSLDFGQATQYF; cdr3_nt: TGTGCCAGCAGTCTCGACTTTGGTCAGGCGACCCAGTACTTC; clone_size: NA; v_call: TRBV27; j_call: TRBJ2-5; d_call: NA
cdr3_aa: CAISWRESKETQYF; cdr3_nt: TGTGCCATCAGTTGGAGGGAGTCCAAAGAGACCCAGTACTTC; clone_size: NA; v_call: TRBV10-3; j_call: TRBJ2-5; d_call: NA
cdr3_aa: CAFRVTRTDTQYF; cdr3_nt: TGTGCCTTCCGGGTGACCCGCACAGATACGCAGTATTTT; clone_size: NA; v_call: TRBV30; j_call: TRBJ2-3; d_call: NA
cdr3_aa: CAWSAPNQPQHF; cdr3_nt: TGTGCCTGGAGTGCCCCCAATCAGCCCCAGCATTTT; clone_size: NA; v_call: TRBV30; j_call: TRBJ1-5; d_call: NA
cdr3_aa: CASSLVAGEQYF; cdr3_nt: TGCGCCAGCAGCTTGGTAGCGGGGGAGCAGTACTTC; clone_size: NA; v_call: TRBV5-1; j_call: TRBJ2-7; d_call: TRBD2
cdr3_aa: CASSKVASHRDSGNTIYF; cdr3_nt: TGTGCCAGCAGCAAAGTGGCTTCCCACCGGGACTCTGGAAACACCATATATTTT; clone_size: NA; v_call: TRBV21-1; j_call: TRBJ1-3; d_call: NA
cdr3_aa: CASSLSDGYEQYF; cdr3_nt: TGTGCTAGCAGCCTGAGTGACGGCTACGAGCAGTACTTC; clone_size: NA; v_call: TRBV7-7; j_call: TRBJ2-7; d_call: NA
cdr3_aa: CASSLNPENTEAFF; cdr3_nt: TGCGCCAGCAGCTTGAATCCAGAGAACACTGAAGCTTTCTTT; clone_size: NA; v_call: TRBV5-1; j_call: TRBJ1-1; d_call: NA
cdr3_aa: CASTGGKGHGYTF; cdr3_nt: TGTGCCAGCACCGGGGGCAAAGGACATGGCTACACCTTC; clone_size: NA; v_call: TRBV28; j_call: TRBJ1-2; d_call: NA
cdr3_aa: CASSLVGKNTEAFF; cdr3_nt: TGTGCCAGCAGCTTAGTCGGGAAGAACACTGAAGCTTTCTTT; clone_size: NA; v_call: TRBV7-3; j_call: TRBJ1-1; d_call: NA
cdr3_aa: CASSPRGQGLETQYF; cdr3_nt: TGTGCCAGCAGCCCGAGGGGACAGGGCTTAGAGACCCAGTACTTC; clone_size: NA; v_call: TRBV7-9; j_call: TRBJ2-5; d_call: TRBD1
cdr3_aa: CASSLLSGSSGNTGELFF; cdr3_nt: TGTGCCAGCAGCTTATTGTCTGGGTCTAGCGGTAACACCGGGGAGCTGTTTTTT; clone_size: once; v_call: TRBV7-6; j_call: TRBJ2-2; d_call: TRBD2
cdr3_aa: CASTDLRANSYGYTF; cdr3_nt: TGTGCCAGCACCGACCTCCGGGCAAACTCTTATGGCTACACCTTC; clone_size: NA; v_call: TRBV9; j_call: TRBJ1-2; d_call: NA
cdr3_aa: CSVERNYEQYF; cdr3_nt: TGCAGCGTTGAGAGGAATTACGAGCAGTACTTC; clone_size: few; v_call: TRBV29-1; j_call: TRBJ2-7; d_call: NA
cdr3_aa: CASSLEDRVTEAFF; cdr3_nt: TGCGCCAGCAGCTTGGAGGACAGGGTCACTGAAGCTTTCTTT; clone_size: NA; v_call: TRBV5-1; j_call: TRBJ1-1; d_call: TRBD1
cdr3_aa: CASSYSGRRSNEQFF; cdr3_nt: TGTGCCAGCAGTTATAGCGGGAGGAGGTCCAATGAGCAGTTCTTC; clone_size: NA; v_call: TRBV27; j_call: TRBJ2-1; d_call: TRBD2
cdr3_aa: CATSRDKSPLHF; cdr3_nt: TGTGCCACCAGCAGAGACAAGTCACCCCTCCACTTT; clone_size: few; v_call: TRBV15; j_call: TRBJ1-6; d_call: NA
cdr3_aa: CASSFPGTPQNHPNYGYTF; cdr3_nt: TGTGCCAGCAGCTTCCCCGGGACGCCACAAAATCACCCTAACTATGGCTACACCTTC; clone_size: NA; v_call: TRBV5-4; j_call: TRBJ1-2; d_call: NA
cdr3_aa: CASSQLQGVPPGEQYF; cdr3_nt: TGCGCCAGCAGCCAGTTACAGGGAGTACCACCAGGGGAGCAGTACTTC; clone_size: NA; v_call: TRBV4-1; j_call: TRBJ2-7; d_call: NA
cdr3_aa: CAVGRNSNQPQHF; cdr3_nt: TGTGCAGTCGGCCGAAATAGCAATCAGCCCCAGCATTTT; clone_size: NA; v_call: TRBV6-5; j_call: TRBJ1-5; d_call: NA
cdr3_aa: CASSLEGTGVGYTF; cdr3_nt: TGTGCCAGCAGCTTAGAGGGGACAGGGGTCGGCTACACCTTC; clone_size: NA; v_call: TRBV7-8; j_call: TRBJ1-2; d_call: TRBD1
cdr3_aa: CASSYSVLKIQPQHF; cdr3_nt: TGTGCCAGCAGTTACTCGGTCCTTAAAATTCAGCCCCAGCATTTT; clone_size: NA; v_call: TRBV6-5; j_call: TRBJ1-5; d_call: NA
cdr3_aa: CASSLDRSSTDTQYF; cdr3_nt: TGTGCCAGCAGCCTTGACAGGAGTAGCACAGATACGCAGTATTTT; clone_size: NA; v_call: TRBV11-3; j_call: TRBJ2-3; d_call: NA